This record covers a single T cell receptor (beta chain). Its antigen has not been determined. Base qualities are not provided; no much larger clone lies one nucleotide away. This sample is drawn from a study of control samples from healthy donors and cancer patients (TCRdb year 2020). CDR1 and CDR2 are drawn from the germline V gene (reference sequence): LGHDT, YNNKEL. The CDR3 has 14 amino acids, counting the end cysteine and phenylalanine. Solely the CDR3 DNA is kept, with 42 bases framed from the first base. Relative to germline, V is missing 1 base and J is missing 7 bases, with 3 bases of the junction outside any gene match. Receptor amplification or capture employed the immunoSEQ multiplex PCR assay. The table was pulled from immuneACCESS by TCRdb, which kept in-frame rearrangements only. Such tables lose some clones; where checked, under half of the loss comes from unresolved V genes, and the rest has no known cause. In this sample the table shows about 52,000 clones, 90% to 95% of which occur a single time. The top ten clonotypes cover 2% to 2.5% of the sample.

The material sequenced was blood. This chain joins TRBV3-1 (or the pseudogene TRBV3-2) to TRBJ1-2, with TRBD1 identical over 10 junction bases. The receptor's source is a man aged 25 to 45 in good health. DNA sequence: TGTGCCAGCAGCCAAGGGACAGGGGGAATTGGCTACACCTTC. Translated, it gives CASSQGTGGIGYTF.